This T cell receptor (beta chain) was found in a study of identical twins. Unique molecular identifiers were present on the cDNA, and a universal primer site came from template switching. TCRdb passed the 5' RACE reads through MiXCR, listing each CDR3 protein once. The sample lists around 300,000 distinct CDR3 sequences, more than 6.5% occurring once. This clonotype was counted at least ten times. Its target is unknown. General study points: Researchers reported weaker excess twin sharing in beta out-of-frame sequences. Fewer insertions marked abundant cord blood beta clonotypes; young adult naive trended weakly, memory not at all.

Germline V gene sequence: CDR1 MNHNS, CDR2 SASEGT. This CDR3 comprises 14 residues. Trimming removed 6 bases from V and 0 bases from J, with 6 bases in between. These data were also reused for a study on yellow fever vaccine responses in identical twins.

This sequence was found in a woman aged 18-35 years in good health. The sample taken for sequencing was memory (CD45RO+) T cells sorted from blood. The rearrangement uses TRBV6-1 and TRBJ2-6; D is ambiguous. The chain's CDR3 is CASRMDSGANVLTF. In nucleotides, the CDR3 is TGTGCCAGCAGGATGGACTCTGGGGCCAACGTCCTGACTTTC.